The 26 T cell receptor beta chains below all came from one sample that was sequenced in a study of shared clonotypes between healthy human individuals. TCRdb's copy holds only in-frame clones and misses some; the assay was immunoSEQ multiplex PCR. The repertoire holds more than 1 million clones, with approximately 80% as singletons. Sequenced: memory CD4+ T cells from PBMCs. Subset denoted: CD45RA-negative fraction. These receptors were taken from a man aged 18 to 29 in good health. Some clones in this sample may be carry-over from other donors' samples.

This clone has a single count. The gene calls are TRBV5-1 and TRBJ2-5, with a tentative D call TRBD2 (5 bases). This CDR3 contains 13 residues. CDR1 SGHRS and CDR2 YFSETQ come from the germline V gene. Trimming left V 7 bases short and J 2 bases short, with 12 bases between. Written as DNA, the CDR3 is TGCGCCAGCGCCAGAGGGCTTCAAGAGACCCAGTACTTC. Translating gives CASARGLQETQYF. Combining the CDR3 with reference TRBV5-1 and TRBJ2-5 gives the whole variable domain KAGVTQTPRYLIKTRGQQVTLSCSPISGHRSVSWYQQTPGQGLQFLFEYFSETQRNKGNFPGRFSGRQFSNSRSEMNVSTLELGDSALYLCASARGLQETQYFGPGTRLLVL.

The genes are TRBV11-2 and TRBJ2-1, with 8 positions matching TRBD1. The V and J ends lost 8 bases and 5 bases, in that order; junction bases with no gene match: 17. The CDR3 runs 17 residues. Germline CDR1 is SGHAT and CDR2 is FQNNGV. The CDR3 DNA sequence: TGTGCCAGCGGAGAACTAAGGTGGGGACAGGAGGACAATGAGCAGTTCTTC. Protein sequence: CASGELRWGQEDNEQFF.

This clone was seen a handful of times. The gene calls are TRBV7-9 and TRBJ2-1, with 12 bases identical to TRBD2. In germline, CDR1 is SEHNR, CDR2 FQNEAQ (reference sequence). The CDR3 runs 15 residues. The V gene end was trimmed by 5 bases and the J gene end by 9 bases; junction bases not matched to a gene: 8. As DNA, the CDR3 is TGTGCCAGCAGCCAACGACTAGCGGGAGACGGTGAGCAGTTCTTC. Protein product: CASSQRLAGDGEQFF.

The CDR3 protein is CASSPRGTGVLSGELFF. Written as DNA, the CDR3 is TGTGCCAGCAGCCCGCGAGGGACAGGGGTATTGTCCGGGGAGCTGTTTTTT. The chain joins TRBV9 to TRBJ2-2; 10 nucleotides line up with TRBD1. The CDR3 covers 17 residues. Trimming removed 4 bases from V and 6 bases from J; junction bases left unmatched: 12. Looked up from germline, CDR1 is SGDLS and CDR2 is YYNGEE.

This sequence joins TRBV5-1 and TRBJ1-5; D may be TRBD1 (5 bases). Germline V gives CDR1 SGHRS, CDR2 YFSETQ. This CDR3 contains 15 residues. V lost 3 bases to trimming and J lost 7 bases, with 17 bases between them. CDR3 residues: CASSSDGQGGQPQHF. CDR3 bases: TGCGCCAGCAGCTCGGATGGGCAGGGAGGCCAGCCCCAGCATTTT. The full variable domain, its missing parts supplied by reference TRBV5-1 and TRBJ1-5, is KAGVTQTPRYLIKTRGQQVTLSCSPISGHRSVSWYQQTPGQGLQFLFEYFSETQRNKGNFPGRFSGRQFSNSRSEMNVSTLELGDSALYLCASSSDGQGGQPQHFGDGTRLSIL.

V and J are TRBV5-5 and TRBJ2-1; 7 nucleotides agree with TRBD2. The CDR3 runs 16 residues. Trimming cost V 0 bases and J 4 bases; bases outside gene matches: 7. Germline CDR1 and CDR2: SGHKS and YYEKEE (reference sequence). CDR3 sequence: CASSLAPGGLYNEQFF. As DNA, the CDR3 is TGTGCCAGCAGCTTGGCTCCGGGAGGTCTGTACAATGAGCAGTTCTTC. Using reference TRBV5-5 and TRBJ2-1 for the parts outside the CDR3, the full variable domain is DAGVTQSPTHLIKTRGQQVTLRCSPISGHKSVSWYQQVLGQGPQFIFQYYEKEERGRGNFPDRFSARQFPNYSSELNVNALLLGDSALYLCASSLAPGGLYNEQFFGPGTRLTVL.

A note on this clone: The same CDR3 is also encoded by other DNA sequences in this sample. This chain joins TRBV20-1 and TRBJ2-5; D is undetermined. The V and J ends lost 2 bases and 4 bases respectively, with 5 bases between them. This CDR3 contains 11 residues. Germline loops: CDR1 DFQATT, CDR2 SNEGSKA (reference sequence). This chain's CDR3 is CSARLGETQYF. CDR3 DNA: TGCAGTGCTAGACTCGGAGAGACCCAGTACTTC.

The chain is built from TRBV7-9 and TRBJ2-3; 13 bases align to TRBD2. The ends lost 5 bases at V and 4 bases at J; junction bases unmatched: 6. Germline values: CDR1 SEHNR, CDR2 FQNEAQ (reference sequence). The length of the CDR3 is 16 residues. The CDR3 nucleotides are TGTGCCAGCAGCCCTTGGACTAGCGGGAGTGCAGATACGCAGTATTTT. As protein: CASSPWTSGSADTQYF.

V is TRBV18 and J is TRBJ2-5; TRBD2 agrees at 10 bases. V shed 6 bases, J shed 2 bases, and the junction held 15 bases outside the gene matches. This CDR3 contains 18 residues. In germline, CDR1 is KGHSH, CDR2 LQKENI. The CDR3 loop reads CASSSRASGSGGQETQYF. The DNA for the CDR3 is TGTGCCAGCTCCAGCCGGGCTAGCGGGAGCGGGGGACAAGAGACCCAGTACTTC.

The gene calls are TRBV28 and TRBJ2-7, with TRBD2 identical over 7 bases. This CDR3 is built from 15 residues. V dropped 8 bases and J dropped 7; count of bases not matched to a gene: 17. The germline V gene encodes CDR1 MDHEN and CDR2 SYDVKM. The CDR3 loop reads CASWEKTSTPREQYF. The CDR3 DNA sequence: TGTGCCAGCTGGGAAAAGACTAGCACCCCTAGGGAGCAGTACTTC.

The sample holds a few counts of this clone. The rearrangement joins TRBV9 to TRBJ1-5; D is unresolved. V dropped 2 bases and J dropped 4 bases, with 13 bases sitting between them. The CDR3 spans 15 residues. Germline-derived CDR1 and CDR2 are SGDLS and YYNGEE. CDR3 sequence: CASSVRTAPNQPQHF. CDR3 nucleotides: TGTGCCAGCAGCGTCCGGACGGCTCCAAATCAGCCCCAGCATTTT.

The V call is TRBV5-8, the J call TRBJ2-1; 7 bases map to TRBD2. Germline V gene data show CDR1 as SGHTS and CDR2 as YDEGEE. V gave up 4 bases and J gave up 8 bases; unmatched junction bases: 12. CDR3 length: 15 amino acids. CDR3: CASSRLGGSRDEQFF. In nucleotides, the CDR3 is TGTGCCAGCAGCCGTTTAGGCGGGAGCAGGGATGAGCAGTTCTTC.

This rearrangement joins TRBV7-3 to TRBJ2-1, with 8 positions matching TRBD2. This CDR3 has 16 amino acids. The J segment lost 5 bases and the V segment lost 1 base, leaving 7 bases of the junction unmatched. CDR1 SGHTA and CDR2 FQGTGA come from the germline V gene. This chain's CDR3 is CASSLKAGAGNNEQFF. The CDR3 region has the DNA TGTGCCAGCAGCTTAAAAGCGGGAGCAGGGAACAATGAGCAGTTCTTC.

CDR3 protein: CASSWTGTGAYEQYF. In DNA, the CDR3 is TGCGCCAGCAGCTGGACCGGGACAGGGGCCTACGAGCAGTACTTC. This chain connects TRBV5-1 to TRBJ2-7, with 10 bases fitting TRBD1. Germline V gene sequence: CDR1 SGHRS, CDR2 YFSETQ. Losses at the gene ends were 3 bases for V and 2 bases for J; bases not matched to a gene: 5. This CDR3 contains 15 residues.

The chain carries TRBV5-1 and TRBJ2-1; 10 bases are a match to TRBD1. The CDR3 loop spans 15 amino acids. The germline gives CDR1 SGHRS, CDR2 YFSETQ. J lost 5 bases, V lost 0 bases, and 2 bases had no gene match. The DNA of the CDR3 is TGCGCCAGCAGCTTGGCGGGACAGGGGAACAATGAGCAGTTCTTC. Encoded protein: CASSLAGQGNNEQFF.

The V and J genes are TRBV15 and TRBJ2-6, with 8 bases that match TRBD1. The J segment lost 3 bases and the V segment lost 5 bases, leaving 6 bases of the junction unmatched. Germline loops: CDR1 LNHNV, CDR2 YYDKDF (reference sequence). This CDR3 has 16 residues. This CDR3 reads CATSGGQGFGANVLTF. For the CDR3, the DNA is TGTGCCACCAGCGGAGGACAGGGCTTTGGGGCCAACGTCCTGACTTTC.

This chain's CDR3 is CASSLDPGAGNTIYF. CDR3 in DNA: TGCGCCAGCAGCTTGGATCCGGGGGCCGGAAACACCATATATTTT. This sequence joins TRBV5-1 and TRBJ1-3; tentative D call: TRBD1 (6 bases). Trimming stripped 0 bases from V and 4 bases from J, with 11 bases between. The germline V gene has CDR1 SGHRS and CDR2 YFSETQ. The CDR3 has 15 amino acids.

This rearrangement joins TRBV27 to TRBJ2-5, with D maybe TRBD2 (6 bases). Germline V lookup: CDR1 MNHEY, CDR2 SMNVEV (reference sequence). The CDR3 runs to 13 residues. The ends were cut back, 4 bases at V and 7 bases at J, with 13 bases in the middle. CDR3 amino acids: CASSSRPEGTQYF. In nucleotides, the CDR3 is TGTGCCAGCAGTTCCCGCCCGGAGGGGACCCAGTACTTC.

The chain carries TRBV2 and TRBJ2-1; tentatively, D is TRBD2 (5 bases). The CDR3 contains 16 residues. From germline, CDR1 is SNHLY and CDR2 FYNNEI. Trimming left V 6 bases short and J 3 bases short, with 18 bases between. The CDR3 DNA sequence: TGTGCCAGCAGGCTGACCCGTAGCGATAGCTACAATGAGCAGTTCTTC. Translation: CASRLTRSDSYNEQFF.

The chain employs TRBV9 and TRBJ1-1; no reliable D call. Germline CDR1 reads SGDLS; CDR2 reads YYNGEE. This CDR3 contains 14 residues. V gave up 0 bases and J gave up 2 bases, with 8 bases separating them. The CDR3 is CASSVGRYNTEAFF. In nucleotides, the CDR3 is TGTGCCAGCAGCGTAGGTAGATACAACACTGAAGCTTTCTTT. Looking up the rest from reference TRBV9 and TRBJ1-1 gives the full variable domain: DSGVTQTPKHLITATGQRVTLRCSPRSGDLSVYWYQQSLDQGLQFLIQYYNGEERAKGNILERFSAQQFPDLHSELNLSSLELGDSALYFCASSVGRYNTEAFFGQGTRLTVV.

Here the CDR3 reads CASSLREGRPQHF. CDR3 sequence (DNA): TGTGCCAGCAGCCTACGCGAGGGTCGGCCCCAGCATTTT. This chain links TRBV16 with TRBJ1-5; D gene uncertain. CDR1 KGHSY and CDR2 FQNENV come from the germline V gene. This CDR3 region has 13 residues. With 4 bases removed from V and 9 bases from J, the gap between germline ends came to 13 bases.

The chain is built from TRBV4-3 and TRBJ1-3, with TRBD1 matching over 9 bases. This CDR3 has 17 residues. Germline V gene data show CDR1 as LGHNA and CDR2 as YSLEER. The V and J ends lost 0 bases and 3 bases, in that order; junction bases with no gene match: 6. Written as DNA, the CDR3 is TGCGCCAGCAGCCAAGATCTTCGGACAGGGGTTGGAAACACCATATATTTT. Translating it yields CASSQDLRTGVGNTIYF.

In its sample, this clone was seen a few times. The chain has TRBV18 and TRBJ2-1; 9 bases line up with TRBD2. The CDR3 extends over 16 amino acids. Germline V gene lookup returns CDR1 KGHSH and CDR2 LQKENI. The V and J ends lost 3 bases and 6 bases, in that order; junction bases with no gene match: 9. The CDR3 DNA is TGTGCCAGCTCACCGGCGGCTCTAGCGGGAATCAATGAGCAGTTCTTC. Translating it yields CASSPAALAGINEQFF.

The rearrangement uses TRBV7-9 and TRBJ2-5; D gene ambiguous. Trimming removed 1 base from V and 5 bases from J, with 14 bases in between. The length of the CDR3 is 15 residues. Germline CDR1 reads SEHNR; CDR2 reads FQNEAQ (reference sequence). For the CDR3, the DNA is TGTGCCAGCAGCTTAGAGCATGGTGGGTTGGAGACCCAGTACTTC. Amino acid sequence: CASSLEHGGLETQYF.

The J gene is TRBJ1-2, the V gene TRBV6-6, with TRBD1 as a possible D gene (5 bases). Trimming left V 7 bases short and J 3 bases short, with 9 bases between. This CDR3 has 12 amino acids. Looked up from germline, CDR1 is MNHNY and CDR2 is SVGAGI (reference sequence). CDR3 sequence (DNA): TGTGCCAGCACGGGGACCCACTATGGCTACACCTTC. Translation gives CASTGTHYGYTF.

The chain employs TRBV6-6 and TRBJ2-3; unclear D gene. Trimming took off 2 bases at V and 5 bases at J, with 14 bases between the two ends. CDR3 length equals 15 residues. Germline CDR1 is MNHNY and CDR2 is SVGAGI (reference sequence). CDR3 sequence (DNA): TGTGCCAGCAGTTACATGGACGGCGGCGTAGATACGCAGTATTTT. This codes for CASSYMDGGVDTQYF.